Listed below are T cell receptor beta chains from one sample, sequenced in a study of shared clonotypes between healthy human individuals. Profiled with immunoSEQ multiplex PCR; TCRdb holds only in-frame clones, not every one. The sample records about 2.3 million clones, less than 95% being singletons. Material: naive CD4+ T cells from PBMCs. These receptors originate from a man between 18 and 29 years old in good health. Some clones in this sample may be carry-over from other donors' samples. Each CDR3 is given with its conserved first and last residue. A D gene is named only where the DNA matches it firmly. Clone size is shown for a subset of rows, as once, few, many or a class of expanded clone.

>TRBV11-1|TRBJ2-3|-|-
CASSLESTSTDTQYF
TGTGCCAGCAGCTTAGAGAGTACTTCCACAGATACGCAGTATTTT
>TRBV5-1|TRBJ2-5|-|-
CASRTKGETQYF
TGCGCCAGCAGAACTAAAGGAGAGACCCAGTACTTC
>TRBV10-1|TRBJ2-7|-|TRBD2
CASREGLAGGILETEQYF
TGCGCCAGCAGGGAGGGCCTAGCGGGAGGGATCCTTGAGACCGAGCAGTACTTC
>TRBV6-1|TRBJ2-3|-|-
CASSGYRTDTQYF
TGTGCCAGCAGTGGTTACCGCACAGATACGCAGTATTTT
>TRBV5-1|TRBJ2-1|-|TRBD2
CASSLIAGGPGEQFF
TGCGCCAGCAGCTTAATAGCGGGAGGGCCGGGTGAGCAGTTCTTC
>TRBV30|TRBJ2-1|-|-
CAWGRGYNEQFF
TGTGCCTGGGGCAGGGGATACAATGAGCAGTTCTTC
>TRBV7-9|TRBJ2-7|-|-
CASSLGAYEQYF
TGTGCCAGCAGCTTGGGTGCTTACGAGCAGTACTTC
>TRBV5-1|TRBJ1-3|-|-
CASREGRGAQTGNTIYF
TGCGCCAGCAGGGAGGGCAGGGGCGCCCAGACTGGAAACACCATATATTTT
>TRBV30|TRBJ2-5|once|-
CAWRPGVFQETQYF
TGTGCCTGGAGGCCCGGGGTTTTCCAAGAGACCCAGTACTTC
>TRBV29-1|TRBJ1-1|-|TRBD1
CSVATGRNTEAFF
TGCAGCGTTGCGACAGGGAGGAATACTGAAGCTTTCTTT
>TRBV6-1|TRBJ2-7|-|-
CASRAGTGSSYEQYF
TGTGCCAGCAGAGCCGGGACGGGGAGCTCCTACGAGCAGTACTTC
>TRBV7-8|TRBJ2-7|-|-
CASSATTAHEQYF
TGTGCCAGCAGCGCGACCACGGCGCACGAGCAGTACTTC
>TRBV10-3|TRBJ2-3|-|TRBD2
CATSLGGDTDTQYF
TGTGCCACCTCTCTTGGGGGGGACACAGATACGCAGTATTTT
>TRBV6-5|TRBJ1-1|few|-
CASSPRALNTEAFF
TGTGCCAGCAGTCCTCGGGCTTTGAACACTGAAGCTTTCTTT
>TRBV28|TRBJ2-6|-|-
CASSFGRGRVGANVLTF
TGTGCCAGCAGTTTCGGTCGGGGGCGGGTTGGGGCCAACGTCCTGACTTTC
>TRBV6-6|TRBJ2-7|-|-
CASSYSGSGGFYEQYF
TGTGCCAGCAGTTACTCGGGGTCCGGGGGATTCTACGAGCAGTACTTC
>TRBV11-2|TRBJ2-3|-|TRBD1
CASSLGQGLVTDTQYF
TGTGCCAGCAGCCTCGGACAGGGGCTGGTGACAGATACGCAGTATTTT
>TRBV11-3|TRBJ2-1|once|-
CASSTPPGDEQFF
TGTGCCAGCAGCACCCCTCCCGGCGATGAGCAGTTCTTC
>TRBV27|TRBJ2-7|-|-
CASSLSSRGYEQYF
TGTGCCAGCAGTTTATCGTCTAGGGGTTACGAGCAGTACTTC
>TRBV13|TRBJ1-3|-|-
CASSLVTFYPFSGNTIYF
TGTGCCAGCAGCTTAGTGACATTCTACCCCTTCTCTGGAAACACCATATATTTT
>TRBV27|TRBJ2-7|-|TRBD2
CASSRTSGYYEQYF
TGTGCCAGCAGCCGGACTAGCGGATACTACGAGCAGTACTTC
>TRBV5-5|TRBJ1-1|-|-
CASTPGGGTTTEAFF
TGTGCCAGCACCCCGGGGGGCGGAACCACCACTGAAGCTTTCTTT
>TRBV9|TRBJ1-2|-|-
CASSVAPRNYGYTF
TGTGCCAGCAGCGTAGCGCCCAGGAACTATGGCTACACCTTC
>TRBV5-1|TRBJ1-1|-|TRBD1
CASSLQGQGRSNTEAFF
TGCGCCAGCAGCTTACAAGGACAGGGGCGATCGAACACTGAAGCTTTCTTT
>TRBV9|TRBJ2-3|-|TRBD2
CASSVTSGTGGTQYF
TGTGCCAGCAGCGTAACTAGCGGGACGGGGGGTACGCAGTATTTT
>TRBV5-1|TRBJ1-1|-|-
CASSLAGGATEAFF
TGCGCCAGCAGCTTGGCCGGAGGGGCGACTGAAGCTTTCTTT
>TRBV5-1|TRBJ2-1|-|TRBD2
CASSKGLADYNEQFF
TGCGCCAGCAGCAAAGGACTAGCGGACTACAATGAGCAGTTCTTC
>TRBV18|TRBJ1-4|-|-
CASSRGLSGEKLFF
TGTGCCAGCTCGAGGGGCCTCTCGGGGGAAAAACTGTTTTTT
>TRBV4-3|TRBJ2-3|-|-
CASSQDTPSLRAYF
TGCGCCAGCAGCCAAGATACGCCCTCCCTCCGAGCGTATTTT
>TRBV19|TRBJ1-1|-|-
CASSIEGQGRTEAFF
TGTGCCAGTAGTATAGAGGGGCAGGGGCGCACTGAAGCTTTCTTT
>TRBV10-3|TRBJ1-1|few|TRBD1
CAISGGQMNTEAFF
TGTGCCATCAGCGGGGGACAGATGAACACTGAAGCTTTCTTT
>TRBV7-9|TRBJ1-2|-|TRBD1
CASSTGGQNQGSYTF
TGTGCCAGCAGCACGGGGGGACAGAACCAGGGGAGCTACACCTTC
>TRBV18|TRBJ1-5|-|-
CASSPPTQAQPQHF
TGTGCCAGCTCACCACCCACCCAGGCTCAGCCCCAGCATTTT
>TRBV30|TRBJ2-2|-|-
CAWSAHDGELFF
TGTGCCTGGAGTGCACATGACGGGGAGCTGTTTTTT
>TRBV6-1|TRBJ1-1|-|-
CASRYDRFTEAFF
TGTGCCAGCAGATACGACAGATTCACTGAAGCTTTCTTT
>TRBV7-9|TRBJ2-7|-|-
CASSFRGLKEQYF
TGTGCCAGCAGCTTTCGGGGCCTAAAGGAGCAGTACTTC
>TRBV5-6|TRBJ2-6|-|-
CASSLDSFAGANVLTF
TGTGCCAGCAGCTTGGACAGCTTCGCTGGGGCCAACGTCCTGACTTTC
>TRBV28|TRBJ2-7|-|TRBD2
CASSSTFSGRNVRTEYF
TGTGCCAGCAGTTCAACTTTTAGCGGGAGAAACGTACGTACGGAGTACTTC
>TRBV7-8|TRBJ1-4|-|-
CASSPKETQGAIEKLFF
TGTGCCAGCAGCCCAAAGGAAACACAGGGTGCGATTGAAAAACTGTTTTTT
>TRBV5-6|TRBJ2-3|-|TRBD1
CASSPGQGAMDTQYF
TGTGCCAGCAGCCCGGGACAGGGGGCAATGGATACGCAGTATTTT
>TRBV9|TRBJ2-2|-|-
CASSAYRLAGELFF
TGTGCCAGCAGCGCCTACAGGTTGGCCGGGGAGCTGTTTTTT
>TRBV7-3|TRBJ2-3|-|TRBD2
CASSLSLAGSADTQYF
TGTGCCAGCAGCTTATCGCTAGCGGGATCGGCTGATACGCAGTATTTT
>TRBV7-8|TRBJ2-5|-|-
CASRSFLEGKTQYF
TGTGCCAGTCGAAGTTTCCTTGAGGGGAAGACCCAGTACTTC
>TRBV7-3|TRBJ2-2|-|TRBD2
CASRKAGDVGELFF
TGTGCCAGCAGGAAAGCGGGAGATGTCGGGGAGCTGTTTTTT
>TRBV27|TRBJ2-1|-|-
CASSLRGEQFF
TGTGCCAGCAGTTTAAGGGGAGAGCAGTTCTTC
>TRBV7-2|TRBJ2-7|-|TRBD2
CASSTGTSSYEQYF
TGTGCCAGCAGCACCGGGACTAGCTCCTACGAGCAGTACTTC
>TRBV27|TRBJ2-7|-|-
CASGPRRTSYEQYF
TGTGCCAGCGGTCCCCGCAGGACATCCTACGAGCAGTACTTC
>TRBV10-3|TRBJ2-3|-|-
CAIGLHTDTQYF
TGTGCCATCGGTCTACACACAGATACGCAGTATTTT
>TRBV5-1|TRBJ2-7|-|-
CASSPGDTAGYRYF
TGCGCCAGCAGCCCGGGGGACACAGCGGGGTATCGGTACTTC
>TRBV6-1|TRBJ2-3|once|-
CASRWGTDTQYF
TGTGCCAGTCGGTGGGGCACAGATACGCAGTATTTT
>TRBV6-1|TRBJ2-6|-|-
CASRGSLVANVLTF
TGTGCCAGCAGAGGTAGTCTCGTAGCCAACGTCCTGACTTTC
>TRBV10-3|TRBJ2-3|-|TRBD2
CAISDYKGLAPTDTQYF
TGTGCCATCAGTGACTATAAGGGACTAGCTCCCACAGATACGCAGTATTTT
>TRBV15|TRBJ1-2|-|-
CATSTANYGYTF
TGTGCCACCAGCACTGCTAACTATGGCTACACCTTC
>TRBV7-6|TRBJ2-7|-|TRBD2
CASSPWTSGSEQYF
TGTGCCAGCAGCCCCTGGACTAGCGGCTCCGAGCAGTACTTC
>TRBV6-5|TRBJ1-1|few|-
CASSYVWAAGTEAFF
TGTGCCAGCAGTTACGTTTGGGCAGCAGGCACTGAAGCTTTCTTT
>TRBV9|TRBJ2-1|-|-
CASSVEVYGPGDNEQFF
TGTGCCAGCAGCGTAGAAGTTTATGGTCCGGGGGACAATGAGCAGTTCTTC
>TRBV2|TRBJ2-7|once|-
CAIRGGQSSYEQYF
TGTGCCATCCGGGGGGGACAGAGTTCCTACGAGCAGTACTTC
>TRBV28|TRBJ1-5|-|TRBD1
CASSLGQGGQPQHF
TGTGCCAGCAGTTTGGGACAGGGAGGGCAGCCCCAGCATTTT
>TRBV28|TRBJ2-5|-|-
CASGGPWTGGETQYF
TGTGCCAGCGGCGGACCTTGGACTGGGGGGGAGACCCAGTACTTC